This is a list of T cell receptor beta chains from one sample in a study of T cell repertoires in ileal Crohn's disease. The table came from immunoSEQ multiplex PCR; TCRdb's copy has only in-frame clones and leaves some out. The table includes about 17,000 clones, about 78% detected once. Sequenced material: ileal tissue. These receptors were collected from an adult with Crohn's disease. Both conserved end residues are part of each CDR3. A D gene is named only where the DNA matches it firmly. Part of the rows lack a size; the others show once, few, many or a class for expanded clones.

d_call | j_call | v_call | clone_size | cdr3_length | cdr3_nt | cdr3_aa
TRBD1 | TRBJ2-3 | TRBV6-5 | - | 15 | TGTGCCAGCAGGGCCGGGACAGGGGGCACAGATACGCAGTATTTT | CASRAGTGGTDTQYF
- | TRBJ2-5 | TRBV10-3 | - | 12 | TGTGCCATCAGCCAATCGGGAGAGACCCAGTACTTC | CAISQSGETQYF
TRBD1 | TRBJ1-2 | TRBV5-1 | - | 13 | TGCGCCAGCAGCACGGGACAGTCTATTGGCTACACCTTC | CASSTGQSIGYTF
TRBD2 | TRBJ2-2 | TRBV19 | medium-sized | 15 | TGTGCCAGTACCAGAAAGCGGGAGTTGGGCGGGGAGCTGTTTTTT | CASTRKRELGGELFF
- | TRBJ1-2 | TRBV28 | few | 18 | TGTGCCAGCAGTTCCGCCGGGCTTATCGCTGAAAATAGCTATGGCTACACCTTC | CASSSAGLIAENSYGYTF
- | TRBJ2-7 | TRBV19 | - | 13 | TGTGCCAGTAGTAAGGGGATCTCCTACGAGCAGTACTTC | CASSKGISYEQYF
- | TRBJ2-7 | TRBV5-5 | once | 14 | TGTGCCAGCAGCCGGGACGGGCGCTCCTACGAGCAGTACTTC | CASSRDGRSYEQYF
- | TRBJ2-1 | TRBV6-1 | - | 15 | TGTGCCAGCACCCGACCAGGTCCTAGCCAGCATGAGCAGTTCTTC | CASTRPGPSQHEQFF
- | TRBJ2-1 | TRBV6-1 | - | 16 | TGTGCCAGCAGTGAAGTCGAAGGCTTAACCTACAATGAGCAGTTCTTC | CASSEVEGLTYNEQFF
TRBD1 | TRBJ2-7 | TRBV5-4 | large | 14 | TGTGCCAGCAGCACGGGACAGGGAGGGTACGAGCAGTACTTC | CASSTGQGGYEQYF
TRBD1 | TRBJ1-2 | TRBV29-1 | - | 13 | TGCAGCGTTAAGGGGACAGGGGTAGGTGGCTACACCTTC | CSVKGTGVGGYTF
TRBD1 | TRBJ2-5 | TRBV14 | - | 15 | TGTGCCAGCAGCCCCACCGCAGGGGGCCGGGAGACCCAGTACTTC | CASSPTAGGRETQYF
TRBD1 | TRBJ1-1 | TRBV2 | - | 15 | TGTGCCAGCAGTGATGGGACAGGGCTGAACACTGAAGCTTTCTTT | CASSDGTGLNTEAFF
- | TRBJ1-6 | TRBV5-6 | - | 16 | TGTGCCAGCACACGAGAGGGGGGACTCAGGGGATCACCCCTCCACTTT | CASTREGGLRGSPLHF
- | TRBJ1-1 | TRBV11-1 | - | 17 | TGTGCCAGCAGCTTATTGGCAACAGTGGGGGGGAACACTGAAGCTTTCTTT | CASSLLATVGGNTEAFF
- | TRBJ2-3 | TRBV5-1 | - | 16 | TGCGCCAGCAGCTTGGCCGGGGGGCGGAACACAGATACGCAGTATTTT | CASSLAGGRNTDTQYF
- | TRBJ2-7 | TRBV29-1 | - | 12 | TGCAGCGTAATTGAGGGGGGGGTTGGGCAGTACTTC | CSVIEGGVGQYF
TRBD1 | TRBJ1-3 | TRBV11-2 | - | 15 | TGTGCCAGCAGCTTCGGGACAGGGTCCGGAAACACCATATATTTT | CASSFGTGSGNTIYF
- | TRBJ2-3 | TRBV6-4 | - | 15 | TGTGCCAGCAGTGAACACGCCACGGATCCAGATACGCAGTATTTT | CASSEHATDPDTQYF
- | TRBJ2-7 | TRBV19 | - | 14 | TGTGCCAGTAGCCTATCCCGGGGTCTCAACGAGCAGTACTTC | CASSLSRGLNEQYF
TRBD2 | TRBJ2-1 | TRBV18 | - | 15 | TGTGCCAGCTCTCGACCCGGGACTAGCGGCAATGAGCAGTTCTTC | CASSRPGTSGNEQFF
TRBD2 | TRBJ2-1 | TRBV6-1 | - | 15 | TGTGCCAGCAGTGATGGGCGGGGGGGCCCCAATGAGCAGTTCTTC | CASSDGRGGPNEQFF
- | TRBJ2-7 | TRBV9 | once | 14 | TGTGCCAGCAGCGTTGGAACCGTTTCCTACGAGCAGTACTTC | CASSVGTVSYEQYF
- | TRBJ2-3 | TRBV5-1 | - | 16 | TGCGCCAGCAGCCCCAAGGCGGGGATAAACACAGATACGCAGTATTTT | CASSPKAGINTDTQYF
- | TRBJ2-7 | TRBV5-1 | - | 15 | TGCGCCAGCAGCCCTACTGGGGGGAGAGGGAACGAGCAGTACTTC | CASSPTGGRGNEQYF
TRBD2 | TRBJ2-7 | TRBV4-2 | once | 18 | TGTGCCAGCAGCCAAGGTGGGGTAGCGGGGGGGCGTTCCTACGAGCAGTACTTC | CASSQGGVAGGRSYEQYF
TRBD2 | TRBJ2-3 | TRBV6-1 | - | 19 | TGTGCCAGCAGTGACGGGCTAGCGGGGGGCCCGTCTAGCACAGATACGCAGTATTTT | CASSDGLAGGPSSTDTQYF
- | TRBJ1-1 | TRBV5-5 | - | 13 | TGTGCCAGCAGCTACAGCCAAAACACTGAAGCTTTCTTT | CASSYSQNTEAFF